The TCR beta chain under discussion was sequenced for a study of cytomegalovirus exposure and HLA in healthy donors. An approximately 120-subject validation cohort, separate from the roughly 680-subject first cohort, supplied the donors. Note on this clone: Its antigen is as yet unknown.

Whole-study findings and limits: The TCR clusters that emerged in the first cohort tended, a later analysis found, to co-occur in the approximately 110 validation repertoires. The classifier was said to identify cytomegalovirus status with high specificity and sensitivity. Researchers counted around 160 TCR beta chains as cytomegalovirus-associated.

Clones were sequenced by immunoSEQ multiplex PCR, and TCRdb holds only the in-frame ones, with some missing. The sample lists 110,000 to 150,000 clones; around 88% were seen once. The V gene end was trimmed by 3 bases and the J gene end by 4 bases; junction bases not matched to a gene: 8. CDR3 length: 15 amino acids. Germline V lookup: CDR1 KGHSH, CDR2 LQKENI. The specimen was PBMCs. The V call is TRBV18, the J call TRBJ1-2; the match to TRBD1 covers 7 bases. The clonotype originates from a woman under 30 in good health and CMV-seropositive. The CDR3: CASSPPTGAVYGYTF. The CDR3 coding sequence is TGTGCCAGCTCACCCCCCACAGGGGCGGTCTATGGCTACACCTTC.